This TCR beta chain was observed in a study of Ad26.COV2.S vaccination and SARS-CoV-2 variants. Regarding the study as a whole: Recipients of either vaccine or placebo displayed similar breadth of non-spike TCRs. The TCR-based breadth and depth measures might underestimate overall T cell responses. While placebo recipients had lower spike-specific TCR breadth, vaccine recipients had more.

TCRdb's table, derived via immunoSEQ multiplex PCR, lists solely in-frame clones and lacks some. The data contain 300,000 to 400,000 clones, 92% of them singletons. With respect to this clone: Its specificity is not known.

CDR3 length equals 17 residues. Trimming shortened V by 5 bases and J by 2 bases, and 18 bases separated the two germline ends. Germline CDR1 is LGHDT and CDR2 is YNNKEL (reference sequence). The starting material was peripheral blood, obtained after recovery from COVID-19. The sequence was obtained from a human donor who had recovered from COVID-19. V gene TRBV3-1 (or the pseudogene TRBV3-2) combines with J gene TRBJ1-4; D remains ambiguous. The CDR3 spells CASSGRLPLGTNEKLFF. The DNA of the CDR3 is TGTGCCAGCAGCGGGAGGCTACCTCTCGGTACTAATGAAAAACTGTTTTTT.